Presented here are 18 T cell receptor beta chains from one specimen sequenced in a study of control samples from healthy donors and cancer patients. Profiled with immunoSEQ multiplex PCR; TCRdb holds only in-frame clones, not every one. The sample has 110,000 to 150,000 clones, around 86% seen once; the top ten hold less than 5%. The specimen sequenced was blood. The receptors were gathered from a young man in good health.

The chain links TRBV4-3 to TRBJ1-2, with 7 bases aligning to TRBD1. V trimming: 0 bases; J trimming: 8 bases; junction bases outside the gene matches: 6. Germline V gives CDR1 LGHNA, CDR2 YSLEER. The CDR3 has 14 residues. CDR3 DNA: TGCGCCAGCAGCCAAGACTTCCGGGACAGAGGCTACACCTTC. This codes for CASSQDFRDRGYTF.

The table lists this clone with a count of one. In nucleotides, the CDR3 is TGCGCCAGCAGATCGGGCGGGGTAACTGGAAACACCATATATTTT. Its translation: CASRSGGVTGNTIYF. The V and J genes are TRBV5-1 and TRBJ1-3; D is uncertain. The CDR3 runs to 15 residues. The germline gives CDR1 SGHRS, CDR2 YFSETQ. V lost 5 bases to trimming and J lost 2 bases, with 14 bases between them. The variable domain in full, with the rest retrieved from reference TRBV5-1 and TRBJ1-3, is KAGVTQTPRYLIKTRGQQVTLSCSPISGHRSVSWYQQTPGQGLQFLFEYFSETQRNKGNFPGRFSGRQFSNSRSEMNVSTLELGDSALYLCASRSGGVTGNTIYFGEGSWLTVV.

The chain links TRBV11-2 to TRBJ1-5; no firm D call. The germline CDR1 and CDR2 sequences are SGHAT and FQNNGV. Trimming took off 6 bases at V and 0 bases at J, with 12 bases between the two ends. The CDR3 is made up of 15 amino acids. CDR3 nucleotides: TGTGCCAGCAGGGACGGCTCGGGTAGCAATCAGCCCCAGCATTTT. It is translated as CASRDGSGSNQPQHF.

CDR3 protein: CASRGVGGHWAPQHF. In DNA form, the CDR3 reads TGTGCCAGCAGGGGGGTTGGCGGCCACTGGGCGCCCCAGCATTTT. The rearrangement joins TRBV27 to TRBJ1-5; TRBD1 is a possible D gene (5 bases). V lost 6 bases and J 9 bases, leaving 21 bases between the germline ends. Per the germline V gene, CDR1 is MNHEY and CDR2 is SMNVEV (reference sequence). The CDR3 spans 15 residues.

The gene calls are TRBV6-1 and TRBJ1-1; the D gene is possibly TRBD1 (5 bases). Per the germline V gene, CDR1 is MNHNS and CDR2 is SASEGT. There are 14 residues in the CDR3. Between the trimmed V and J ends, which lost 2 bases and 4 bases, there was a span of 11 bases. CDR3 nucleotides: TGTGCCAGCAGTGAAATTGGGGGACCCACTGAAGCTTTCTTT. It is translated as CASSEIGGPTEAFF.

This chain connects TRBV6-5 to TRBJ2-5; D is perhaps TRBD1 (7 bases). The germline V gene has CDR1 MNHEY and CDR2 SVGAGI. The CDR3 is made up of 15 amino acids. The V gene lost 8 bases and the J gene lost 4 bases, with 20 bases spanning the gap. CDR3 sequence reads: CASQLERQGGETQYF. CDR3 DNA sequence: TGTGCCAGCCAGCTTGAGCGACAGGGAGGAGAGACCCAGTACTTC.

This rearrangement joins TRBV19 to TRBJ1-5, with D uncertain. Germline assignment: CDR1 LNHDA and CDR2 SQIVND (reference sequence). V lost 1 base to trimming and J lost 3 bases, with 10 bases between them. This CDR3 is 15 amino acids long. The CDR3 loop reads CASSIGRKANQPQHF. The CDR3 nucleotides are TGTGCCAGTAGTATAGGCCGGAAGGCCAATCAGCCCCAGCATTTT.

V and J are TRBV7-3 and TRBJ2-1; 10 nucleotides align to TRBD2. Germline V lookup: CDR1 SGHTA, CDR2 FQGTGA. The trim removed 4 bases at V and 9 bases at J, leaving 18 bases unmatched. The CDR3 contains 18 residues. The CDR3 reads CASSSTARAGGPNGEQFF. CDR3 sequence (DNA): TGTGCCAGCAGCTCCACAGCGCGAGCGGGAGGGCCTAACGGTGAGCAGTTCTTC.

This chain connects TRBV10-3 to TRBJ1-2; 7 nucleotides agree with TRBD1. The CDR3 has 14 amino acids. Germline trimming cut 5 bases from V and 0 bases from J; bases unmatched to any gene: 3. Per the germline V gene, CDR1 is ENHRY and CDR2 is SYGVKD. CDR3 sequence reads: CAISRDSANYGYTF. The DNA for the CDR3 is TGTGCCATCAGTCGGGACAGTGCTAACTATGGCTACACCTTC.

The rearrangement joins TRBV6-5 to TRBJ1-5, with no clear D. The CDR3 is 10 amino acids. Per germline, CDR1 MNHEY and CDR2 SVGAGI. The DNA for the CDR3 is TGTGTCGCAGGCGGTCAGCCCCAGCATTTT. Translation: CVAGGQPQHF.

In this sample, this clone turned up a few times. The V gene is TRBV4-2, the J gene TRBJ2-7; D is unresolved. Germline CDR1 LGHNA, CDR2 YNFKEQ. Trimming took 0 bases from V and 3 from J, leaving 15 bases between them. This CDR3 is built from 16 residues. This CDR3 reads CASSQDFQWKDYEQYF. As DNA, the CDR3 is TGTGCCAGCAGCCAAGATTTCCAGTGGAAAGACTACGAGCAGTACTTC.

The V call is TRBV4-3, the J call TRBJ2-7, with TRBD1 as a possible D gene (6 bases). Germline V CDR1 and CDR2: LGHNA, YSLEER. With 0 bases removed from V and 3 bases from J, the gap between germline ends came to 12 bases. This CDR3 is built from 15 residues. The CDR3 DNA follows: TGCGCCAGCAGCCAAGAGGGGGCAGGCAACTACGAGCAGTACTTC. Translating it yields CASSQEGAGNYEQYF.

The V gene is TRBV5-6, the J gene TRBJ2-1; D uncertain. Germline CDR1 SGHDT, CDR2 YYEEEE. CDR3 length: 14 amino acids. The V end was cut by 3 bases, the J end by 3 bases, with 10 bases between. The CDR3 is CASSWTTSYNEQFF. The CDR3 DNA sequence: TGTGCCAGCAGCTGGACCACGAGCTACAATGAGCAGTTCTTC. The complete variable domain, with remaining parts taken from reference TRBV5-6 and TRBJ2-1, reads DAGVTQSPTHLIKTRGQQVTLRCSPKSGHDTVSWYQQALGQGPQFIFQYYEEEERQRGNFPDRFSGHQFPNYSSELNVNALLLGDSALYLCASSWTTSYNEQFFGPGTRLTVL.

In this sample, this clone turned up once. V gene TRBV7-3 combines with J gene TRBJ2-2; 8 nucleotides match TRBD2. This CDR3 has 16 amino acids. CDR1 SGHTA and CDR2 FQGTGA come from the germline V gene. J was trimmed by 4 bases and V by 1 base; bases with no gene match: 5. As DNA, the CDR3 is TGTGCCAGCAGCTTAAATCCGCGGGGGGTCACCGGGGAGCTGTTTTTT. It codes for CASSLNPRGVTGELFF.

The rearrangement joins TRBV9 to TRBJ2-3; 7 nucleotides match TRBD2. The germline V gene encodes CDR1 SGDLS and CDR2 YYNGEE. CDR3 size: 15 residues. Unmatched junction bases numbered 1, after V lost 0 bases and J lost 0 bases. Written as DNA, the CDR3 is TGTGCCAGCAGCGTAGTCGGGGGGAGCACAGATACGCAGTATTTT. Residues: CASSVVGGSTDTQYF.

The chain carries TRBV10-3 and TRBJ1-5; D is ambiguous. V dropped 4 bases and J dropped 3 bases, with 7 bases sitting between them. Germline V gives CDR1 ENHRY, CDR2 SYGVKD. The CDR3 is made up of 13 amino acids. The CDR3 protein is CAISAADNQPQHF. The CDR3 DNA reads TGTGCCATCAGTGCGGCGGACAATCAGCCCCAGCATTTT.

This chain uses TRBV5-1 with TRBJ1-1, with 12 positions matching TRBD1. Germline CDR1 reads SGHRS; CDR2 reads YFSETQ. J lost 10 bases, V lost 2 bases, and 3 bases had no gene match. This CDR3 contains 13 residues. The CDR3: CASSLGTGGSAFF. DNA of the CDR3: TGCGCCAGCAGCTTAGGGACAGGGGGCTCAGCTTTCTTT.

The V gene is TRBV27, the J gene TRBJ1-3; D is ambiguous. The CDR3 has 12 residues. Germline CDR1 is MNHEY and CDR2 is SMNVEV (reference sequence). The V gene lost 5 bases and the J gene lost 2 bases, with 4 bases spanning the gap. CDR3: CASSQPGNTIYF. The DNA for the CDR3 is TGTGCCAGCAGTCAACCTGGAAACACCATATATTTT.